The text below deals with one T cell receptor beta chain. Antigen unknown. These data come from a study of OX40 agonist ivuxolimab in advanced cancers. Study results and caveats: The study found among the lowest clonal expansion in partial responders at 0.1-3.0 mg/kg.

The germline gives CDR1 SGDLS, CDR2 YYNGEE. V was trimmed by 4 bases and J by 3 bases, leaving 8 bases between them. The length of the CDR3 is 12 residues. Only in-frame clones appear in the TCRdb table, and some are missing; sequencing was by immunoSEQ multiplex PCR. The table includes around 60,000 clones, over 90% detected once. The J gene is TRBJ2-7, the V gene TRBV9, with D tentatively TRBD1 (5 bases). The receptor was derived from an adult with an advanced solid tumor such as melanoma, head and neck, liver or kidney cancer. The sample here was CD4+ or CD8+ T cells sorted from blood, taken in a trial of the OX40 agonist ivuxolimab. The CDR3 spells CASSSDSYEQYF. CDR3 DNA sequence: TGTGCCAGCAGCTCAGACAGCTACGAGCAGTACTTC.